This T cell receptor beta chain was retrieved from a study of blood T cell repertoires in COVID-19. Only in-frame clones appear in the TCRdb table, and some are missing; sequencing was by immunoSEQ multiplex PCR. Altogether over 70,000 clones are present, more than 80% being singletons, with the ten largest covering roughly 21%. This clonotype originated in a woman older than 75 with acute or convalescent COVID-19. Source material: peripheral blood.

The chain's CDR3 is CASQDIQETQYF. The CDR3 bases are TGTGCCAGCCAGGACATCCAAGAGACCCAGTACTTC. V gene TRBV2 combines with J gene TRBJ2-5; maybe TRBD1 (5 bases). From germline, CDR1 is SNHLY and CDR2 FYNNEI. The CDR3 is 12 residues long. The V gene lost 8 bases and the J gene lost 1 base, with 8 bases spanning the gap.